This T cell receptor beta chain stems from a study of blood T cell repertoires in COVID-19. How the authors handled the data: Reference gene primer amplification gave estimated nucleated cell counts. Data came from immunoSEQ multiplex PCR; TCRdb stores just in-frame clones and leaves some out. D and trimming were read from the DNA, whereas the V and J calls and clone size are those reported in that table. The data show some 94,000 clones, 55% to 80% seen once. Looked up from germline, CDR1 is SGDLS and CDR2 is YYNGEE. This CDR3 is built from 13 residues. Trimming pared 4 bases from V and 3 bases from J, leaving 9 bases between.

This chain uses TRBV9 with TRBJ2-3, with D hard to call. This sequence was found in a woman in her sixties in a cohort sampled during active or convalescent COVID-19. The material sequenced was peripheral blood. The CDR3, as DNA: TGTGCCAGCAGCTTTACTTGGACAGATACGCAGTATTTT. Its translation: CASSFTWTDTQYF.